This T cell receptor beta chain was profiled in a study of blood T cell repertoires in COVID-19. Clones were read by immunoSEQ multiplex PCR, and TCRdb kept only the in-frame ones, dropping some. The sample holds roughly 160,000 clones, about 80% seen once. Unmatched junction bases numbered 5, after V lost 0 bases and J lost 5 bases. CDR3 length: 16 amino acids. CDR1 ENHRY and CDR2 SYGVKD come from the germline V gene. The J gene is TRBJ2-1, the V gene TRBV10-3; 9 bases fit TRBD2. The TCR sequence derives from a man in his fifties who had recovered from COVID-19. Sequencing was carried out using PBMCs or T cells enriched from blood (not recorded which). CDR3 in amino acids: CAISESLTSGDNEQFF. CDR3 bases: TGTGCCATCAGTGAGTCACTGACTAGCGGTGACAATGAGCAGTTCTTC.